The TCR beta chain under discussion was sequenced for a study of blood T cell repertoires in COVID-19. Study-wide background: Sources were T cells, B-cell-depleted T cells, or PBMCs; the material itself was cDNA or gDNA.

How the authors handled the data: Estimates of nucleated cell counts were drawn from the amplification of reference gene primers. Produced via immunoSEQ multiplex PCR; TCRdb's table is partial and in-frame only. V and J calls and clone size are those listed in that table; D and trimming were worked out from the DNA. The sample holds about 140,000 clones, under 85% seen once. Germline assignment: CDR1 KGHSH and CDR2 LQKENI. V was shortened by 4 bases and J by 11 bases, with 14 bases between the two germline ends. This CDR3 has 12 residues. The J gene is TRBJ1-1, the V gene TRBV18, with D perhaps TRBD1 (6 bases). The sample consisted of peripheral blood. The receptor comes from a human donor in a cohort sampled during active COVID-19. CDR3 coding DNA: TGTGCCAGCTCACTGAAAGCCCAGGGGGCTTTCTTT. Amino acid sequence: CASSLKAQGAFF.